This TCR beta chain was found in a study of blood T cells in healthy people across ages. Study-wide points: More naive CD4+ cells and higher diversity were found in long-lived than in aged donors.

Alongside a J-beta primer mix, a sample-barcoded 5' primer served in a second PCR lasting about 7 to 11 cycles. TCRdb analysed the 5' RACE reads with MiXCR anew, one entry per CDR3 protein. Of about 1.1 million distinct CDR3 sequences listed, about two fifths were seen once; the top ten hold less than 15%. Russia was home to the donors, healthy Caucasian individuals aged about 6 to 90. This clonotype occurred a few times. The antigen is not known. The clonotype comes from a man aged 18 to 30 in good health. The sequenced material came from blood.

The CDR3 loop is CATSSSTTGAYGYTF. For the CDR3, the DNA is TGTGCCACCAGCAGTTCAACGACAGGCGCCTATGGCTACACCTTC. The chain recombines TRBV15 with TRBJ1-2, with D maybe TRBD1 (6 bases). V was pared by 3 bases and J by 4 bases, with 15 bases between. Germline V lookup: CDR1 LNHNV, CDR2 YYDKDF (reference sequence). The CDR3 extends over 15 amino acids. Drawing the rest from reference TRBV15 and TRBJ1-2, the complete variable domain is DAMVIQNPRYQVTQFGKPVTLSCSQTLNHNVMYWYQQKSSQAPKLLFHYYDKDFNNEADTPDNFQSRRPNTSFCFLDIRSPGLGDTAMYLCATSSSTTGAYGYTFGSGTRLTVV.